A selection of T cell receptor beta chains follows, all from one sample in a study of blood T cells in healthy people across ages. TCRdb used MiXCR to reprocess the 5' RACE reads, holding one entry per CDR3 protein. The sample contains around 800,000 distinct CDR3 sequences, about a quarter of which appear only once. This sample also appeared in a second study, on T cells of mothers and their children.

The sequenced material came from blood. These receptors were obtained from a boy under 18 in good health. CDR3s include the opening cysteine and the closing phenylalanine or tryptophan. The D gene is left open where the match is weak. Size is omitted from some rows. Given values are once, few, many or a class for expanded clones.

TRBJ2-3	TRBV28	NA	many	CASSLPSGLTDTQYF	TGTGCCAGCAGTTTACCCTCGGGCCTCACAGATACGCAGTATTTT
TRBJ1-6	TRBV9	NA	NA	CASSSHDYNSPLHF	TGTGCCAGCAGCTCCCACGATTATAATTCACCCCTCCACTTT
TRBJ2-5	TRBV5-1	TRBD2	few	CASSFGGASGGQETQYF	TGCGCCAGCAGCTTTGGCGGGGCTAGCGGGGGGCAAGAGACCCAGTACTTC
TRBJ1-1	TRBV5-1	NA	few	CASSLSGGSWDTEAFF	TGCGCCAGCAGCTTGTCCGGTGGTTCTTGGGACACTGAAGCTTTCTTT
TRBJ2-2	TRBV3-1	NA	NA	CASSHPLGPTGELFF	TGTGCCAGCAGCCACCCCCTAGGACCTACCGGGGAGCTGTTTTTT
TRBJ2-3	TRBV9	TRBD2	NA	CASTKTSGGTSSTDTQYF	TGTGCCAGCACCAAGACTAGCGGGGGAACTTCTAGCACAGATACGCAGTATTTT
TRBJ1-2	TRBV7-9	NA	few	CASSAITRANYGYTF	TGTGCCAGCAGCGCCATAACCCGAGCTAACTATGGCTACACCTTC
TRBJ2-5	TRBV28	NA	NA	CASTPGYPYQETQYF	TGTGCCAGCACGCCGGGCTACCCGTACCAAGAGACCCAGTACTTC
TRBJ2-7	TRBV6-6	NA	NA	CASSSAGASSYEQYF	TGTGCCAGCAGTTCCGCCGGGGCTAGCTCCTACGAGCAGTACTTC
TRBJ2-2	TRBV4-1	NA	NA	CASSQVGGKNTGELFF	TGCGCCAGCAGCCAAGTAGGAGGGAAAAACACCGGGGAGCTGTTTTTT
TRBJ2-6	TRBV6-5	NA	NA	CASSGSRAGANVLTF	TGTGCCAGCAGTGGCTCGAGAGCTGGGGCCAACGTCCTGACTTTC
TRBJ2-5	TRBV20-1	TRBD2	NA	CSASKAGVQETQYF	TGCAGTGCTAGCAAAGCGGGAGTTCAAGAGACCCAGTACTTC
TRBJ2-7	TRBV6-5	TRBD1	few	CASSSRRPGQLSYEQYF	TGTGCCAGCAGTTCGAGGAGACCGGGACAGCTTTCCTACGAGCAGTACTTC
TRBJ2-7	TRBV29-1	TRBD1	NA	CSVGQGVGEQYF	TGCAGCGTTGGACAGGGTGTAGGGGAGCAGTACTTC
TRBJ1-2	TRBV6-6	NA	few	CASSYQEYYGYTF	TGTGCCAGCAGTTATCAGGAATACTATGGCTACACCTTC
TRBJ1-5	TRBV12-3/TRBV12-4	TRBD1	NA	CASSFRVGGQGPYSNQPQHF	TGTGCCAGCAGTTTTCGGGTCGGGGGACAGGGACCTTATAGCAATCAGCCCCAGCATTTT
TRBJ2-2	TRBV12-3/TRBV12-4	NA	few	CALRKGDTGELFF	TGTGCTTTGAGAAAGGGAGACACCGGGGAGCTGTTTTTT
TRBJ2-7	TRBV12-3/TRBV12-4	TRBD1	few	CASSSLGQGIREQYF	TGTGCCAGCAGTTCCCTAGGACAGGGGATAAGAGAGCAGTACTTC
TRBJ1-2	TRBV25-1	NA	NA	CASSLGRIYGYTF	TGTGCCAGCAGCTTAGGAAGGATTTATGGCTACACCTTC
TRBJ2-6	TRBV20-1	NA	NA	CSARGGRHSGANVLTF	TGCAGTGCTAGAGGGGGCAGGCACTCTGGGGCCAACGTCCTGACTTTC
TRBJ2-5	TRBV10-2	NA	NA	CASSESVETQYF	TGCGCCAGCAGTGAGTCCGTAGAGACCCAGTACTTC
TRBJ2-5	TRBV5-1	NA	NA	CASSTDPGQPQETQYF	TGCGCCAGCAGCACCGACCCGGGGCAGCCACAAGAGACCCAGTACTTC
TRBJ2-7	TRBV30	TRBD1	NA	CAWSVGTGPYEQYF	TGTGCCTGGAGTGTAGGGACAGGGCCCTACGAGCAGTACTTC
TRBJ2-2	TRBV5-1	NA	NA	CASSYRQTDGELFF	TGCGCCAGCAGCTACCGACAGACAGACGGGGAGCTGTTTTTT
TRBJ2-1	TRBV2	NA	few	CASSVLLYNEQFF	TGTGCCAGCAGTGTACTACTTTACAATGAGCAGTTCTTC
TRBJ2-7	TRBV7-9	NA	NA	CASSGPINSYEQYF	TGTGCCAGCAGCGGACCTATAAATAGCTACGAGCAGTACTTC
TRBJ1-2	TRBV20-1	TRBD1	few	CSAEQGIGHGYTF	TGCAGTGCCGAACAGGGGATCGGACATGGCTACACCTTC
TRBJ1-3	TRBV28	TRBD1	few	CASSIGTGGNTIYF	TGTGCCAGCAGTATCGGGACAGGTGGAAACACCATATATTTT
TRBJ2-7	TRBV24-1	TRBD1	NA	CATTPKYRGTYEQYF	TGTGCCACCACTCCGAAGTACAGGGGAACCTACGAGCAGTACTTC
TRBJ2-1	TRBV6-6	TRBD2	NA	CASSSNSGALGEQFF	TGTGCCAGCAGTTCGAATAGCGGGGCCTTAGGTGAGCAGTTCTTC
TRBJ2-1	TRBV6-5	TRBD2	NA	CASRWRLAGNNEQFF	TGTGCCAGCCGATGGAGGCTAGCGGGGAACAATGAGCAGTTCTTC
TRBJ2-7	TRBV5-1	TRBD1	NA	CASSSGGTGNEQYF	TGCGCCAGCAGCTCCGGTGGGACAGGGAACGAGCAGTACTTC
TRBJ1-2	TRBV19	TRBD1	NA	CASSIPQGEGYTF	TGTGCCAGTAGTATCCCTCAGGGGGAAGGCTACACCTTC
TRBJ2-7	TRBV20-1	NA	few	CSAREPGGRSSYEQYF	TGCAGTGCTAGAGAGCCAGGGGGGCGCTCCTCCTACGAGCAGTACTTC
TRBJ1-1	TRBV27	NA	NA	CASKPRLNTEAFF	TGTGCCAGCAAGCCCAGGCTGAACACTGAAGCTTTCTTT
TRBJ2-5	TRBV2	TRBD2	few	CASSRAGGKETQYF	TGTGCCAGCAGCCGAGCGGGGGGTAAAGAGACCCAGTACTTC
TRBJ1-2	TRBV5-1	NA	many	CASSPTGNGYTF	TGCGCCAGCAGCCCGACAGGAAATGGCTACACCTTC
TRBJ1-1	TRBV9	TRBD1	NA	CASSLPRTGATTEAFF	TGTGCCAGCAGCTTACCCCGGACAGGGGCGACCACTGAAGCTTTCTTT
TRBJ2-1	TRBV12-3/TRBV12-4	NA	NA	CASSSRGTFLNEQFF	TGTGCCAGCAGTTCCAGGGGTACCTTTCTTAATGAGCAGTTCTTC
TRBJ2-5	TRBV4-2	NA	few	CASSQDLRVRCF	TGTGCCAGCAGCCAAGATCTCCGAGTGCGGTGCTTC
TRBJ2-4	TRBV28	NA	NA	CASSPGTDTKNIQYF	TGTGCCAGCAGTCCCGGGACGGACACAAAGAACATTCAGTACTTC
TRBJ2-7	TRBV12-5	NA	NA	CASGLVLGSVVYEQYF	TGTGCTAGTGGTTTGGTCCTCGGTTCTGTGGTGTACGAGCAGTACTTC
TRBJ1-1	TRBV7-3	TRBD1	few	CASSLRGGQGTNTEAFF	TGTGCCAGCAGCTTAAGGGGGGGACAGGGTACGAACACTGAAGCTTTCTTT
TRBJ1-3	TRBV7-9	NA	NA	CASSPFSGNTIYF	TGTGCCAGCAGCCCCTTCTCTGGAAACACCATATATTTT
TRBJ1-2	TRBV10-3	NA	NA	CAIRKGQSEGYTF	TGTGCCATCAGGAAGGGGCAATCGGAAGGCTACACCTTC
TRBJ2-7	TRBV28	NA	few	CASSLAGTQTYEQYF	TGTGCCAGCAGTTTAGCCGGGACACAGACCTACGAGCAGTACTTC
TRBJ2-1	TRBV5-6	NA	NA	CASSLVTEQFF	TGTGCCAGCAGCTTGGTGACTGAGCAGTTCTTC